These 32 T cell receptor beta chains came from one sample sequenced in a study of blood T cell repertoires in COVID-19. The data were produced by immunoSEQ multiplex PCR, yet TCRdb's version contains in-frame clones alone and is incomplete. The sample shows tens of thousands of clones, 90% of them seen only once. Material: peripheral blood. Receptors were obtained from a woman between 45 and 65 years old in a cohort sampled during active COVID-19.

The chain joins TRBV7-9 to TRBJ1-5, with D possibly matching TRBD1 (5 bases). The CDR3 is 13 residues long. Trimming shortened V by 2 bases and J by 7 bases, and 9 bases separated the two germline ends. Germline V lookup: CDR1 SEHNR, CDR2 FQNEAQ (reference sequence). The CDR3, as DNA: TGTGCCAGCAGCTTATCGGGGGGACAGCCCCAGCATTTT. It yields the protein CASSLSGGQPQHF.

The sample holds one count of this clone. This chain connects TRBV27 to TRBJ1-1; the D is unclear. V was cut by 5 bases and J by 5 bases, with 9 bases left in between. Germline CDR1 MNHEY, CDR2 SMNVEV (reference sequence). CDR3 length equals 12 residues. The CDR3, as DNA: TGTGCCAGCAGTCTCCCGGGTACTGAAGCTTTCTTT. Protein product: CASSLPGTEAFF.

This chain uses TRBV19 with TRBJ2-7; maybe TRBD2 (6 bases). The CDR3 is made up of 15 amino acids. CDR1 is LNHDA, CDR2 SQIVND, per germline (reference sequence). Trimming cost V 2 bases and J 1 base, with 12 bases left between them. CDR3 bases: TGTGCCAGTAGTATAAGTCTAGCGAGTTCCTACGAGCAGTACTTC. It codes for CASSISLASSYEQYF.

The chain uses TRBV4-2 and TRBJ2-1, with 9 nucleotides matching TRBD2. The CDR3 is 20 residues long. Germline-derived CDR1 and CDR2 are LGHNA and YNFKEQ. V lost 0 bases and J lost 0; bases outside the gene matches: 12. CDR3 sequence reads: CASSQEGGRAISSSYNEQFF. The CDR3, as DNA: TGTGCCAGCAGCCAAGAAGGCGGGAGGGCCATAAGTAGCTCCTACAATGAGCAGTTCTTC.

CDR3 region: CASSGRWDTEAFF. Written as DNA, the CDR3 is TGTGCCAGCAGTGGGAGATGGGACACTGAAGCTTTCTTT. The chain uses TRBV2 and TRBJ1-1, with D unresolved. The germline gives CDR1 SNHLY, CDR2 FYNNEI. V lost 4 bases and J lost 3, with 9 bases in between. The CDR3 has 13 residues.

The chain employs TRBV11-2 and TRBJ2-1; TRBD2 is a possible D gene (5 bases). Trimming shortened V by 8 bases and J by 4 bases, and 12 bases separated the two germline ends. Germline V gene data show CDR1 as SGHAT and CDR2 as FQNNGV. The CDR3 contains 13 residues. CDR3 DNA: TGTGCCAGCGGGAACGAGGGATACAATGAGCAGTTCTTC. Residues: CASGNEGYNEQFF.

V is TRBV9 and J is TRBJ1-6; no firm D call. V was trimmed by 3 bases and J by 2 bases, leaving 12 bases between them. Germline values: CDR1 SGDLS, CDR2 YYNGEE. The CDR3 runs to 16 residues. The CDR3 DNA reads as TGTGCCAGCAGCGGATATCCTGTAGCCTATAATTCACCCCTCCACTTT. As protein: CASSGYPVAYNSPLHF.

The chain recombines TRBV4-1 with TRBJ2-5; 12 positions match TRBD2. The J segment lost 3 bases and the V segment lost 3 bases, leaving 5 bases of the junction unmatched. Germline lookup yields CDR1 MGHRA and CDR2 YSYEKL. CDR3 length: 16 residues. The CDR3 here is CASSHRLAGDKETQYF. CDR3 DNA: TGCGCCAGCAGCCACAGACTAGCGGGAGACAAAGAGACCCAGTACTTC.

J is TRBJ2-5 and V is TRBV11-1; D call uncertain. There are 14 residues in the CDR3. The V end lost 5 bases, the J end lost 7 bases, and 17 bases lay between the germline ends. CDR1 is SGHAT, CDR2 FQDESV, per germline (reference sequence). The CDR3 sequence: CASSTSEHSGTQYF. The CDR3 DNA is TGTGCCAGCAGCACGTCGGAGCATTCTGGGACCCAGTACTTC.

This clone was detected a few times. This rearrangement joins TRBV2 to TRBJ1-5; D is possibly TRBD1 (6 bases). V lost 8 bases and J 0 bases, leaving 20 bases between the germline ends. Germline CDR1 and CDR2: SNHLY and FYNNEI. The CDR3 length is 17 residues. The CDR3 DNA is TGTGCCAGCGGACAGACCCGATTTACCTATAGCAATCAGCCCCAGCATTTT. Protein sequence: CASGQTRFTYSNQPQHF.

The CDR3: CASSPQGLSEAFF. CDR3 sequence (DNA): TGTGCCAGCAGCCCCCAGGGATTAAGTGAAGCTTTCTTT. This chain joins TRBV7-9 and TRBJ1-1; TRBD1 is a possible D gene (5 bases). The V gene's germline CDR1 is SEHNR and CDR2 FQNEAQ (reference sequence). V dropped 5 bases and J dropped 7 bases, with 14 bases sitting between them. CDR3 length: 13 amino acids.

The chain has TRBV30 and TRBJ1-2, with unresolved D. The V end was cut by 1 base, the J end by 0 bases, with 9 bases between. Germline CDR1 is GTSNPN and CDR2 is SVGIG (reference sequence). The CDR3 sequence is 14 residues long. DNA for the CDR3: TGTGCCTGGAGTGGATCCCGAGCTAACTATGGCTACACCTTC. Its protein is CAWSGSRANYGYTF.

This chain uses TRBV3-1 (or the pseudogene TRBV3-2) with TRBJ2-5; D is perhaps TRBD2 (5 bases). The germline CDR1 and CDR2 sequences are LGHDT and YNNKEL (reference sequence). Between the trimmed V and J ends, which lost 2 bases and 5 bases, there was a span of 21 bases. There are 17 residues in the CDR3. The CDR3 DNA sequence: TGTGCCAGCAGCCAAAGTAAGCCCGGGAAGGTCGGGGAGACCCAGTACTTC. This codes for CASSQSKPGKVGETQYF.

J is TRBJ2-7 and V is TRBV7-9; possible D gene TRBD2, 6 bases. Looked up from germline, CDR1 is SEHNR and CDR2 is FQNEAQ (reference sequence). The CDR3 covers 15 residues. The V gene lost 5 bases and the J gene lost 4 bases, with 18 bases spanning the gap. Here the CDR3 reads CASSRKGDGSYEQYF. CDR3 sequence (DNA): TGTGCCAGCAGCCGGAAAGGGGACGGGAGTTACGAGCAGTACTTC.

DNA of the CDR3: TGTGCCAGCAGTTTAAGGACAGGGATCCAGTACTTC. Protein sequence: CASSLRTGIQYF. The chain couples TRBV28 to TRBJ2-5; 8 positions agree with TRBD1. V lost 2 bases and J lost 10; bases outside the gene matches: 3. The germline gives CDR1 MDHEN, CDR2 SYDVKM. The CDR3 spans 12 residues.

The V and J genes are TRBV7-9 and TRBJ2-3; TRBD2 matches at 10 bases. V lost 4 bases and J lost 4; bases outside the gene matches: 8. Germline assignment: CDR1 SEHNR and CDR2 FQNEAQ (reference sequence). This CDR3 spans 16 amino acids. The CDR3 spells CASSSPGSGRADTQYF. Here the CDR3 DNA reads TGTGCCAGCAGCTCGCCTGGCAGCGGGAGGGCAGATACGCAGTATTTT.

The V and J genes are TRBV7-2 and TRBJ2-5; 7 bases align to TRBD2. The ends lost 0 bases at V and 2 bases at J; junction bases unmatched: 3. This CDR3 has 15 amino acids. In germline, CDR1 is SGHTA, CDR2 FQGNSA. The CDR3 nucleotides are TGTGCCAGCAGCTTAGCTCAGGGACTACAAGAGACCCAGTACTTC. This gives the protein CASSLAQGLQETQYF. Based on the CDR3 plus reference TRBV7-2 and TRBJ2-5, the full variable domain is GAGVSQSPSNKVTEKGKDVELRCDPISGHTALYWYRQSLGQGLEFLIYFQGNSAPDKSGLPSDRFSAERTGGSVSTLTIQRTQQEDSAVYLCASSLAQGLQETQYFGPGTRLLVL.

The V and J genes are TRBV9 and TRBJ2-7; TRBD1 matches at 9 bases. Looked up from germline, CDR1 is SGDLS and CDR2 is YYNGEE. Trimming removed 0 bases from V and 2 bases from J; junction bases left unmatched: 6. The CDR3 runs to 16 residues. The CDR3 DNA is TGTGCCAGCAGCGTAGCTCAGGGGACAGGGACCTACGAGCAGTACTTC. This translates into CASSVAQGTGTYEQYF.

The chain carries TRBV27 and TRBJ1-6, with 9 nucleotides matching TRBD1. This CDR3 has 18 amino acids. The trim removed 2 bases at V and 7 bases at J, leaving 12 bases unmatched. In germline, CDR1 is MNHEY, CDR2 SMNVEV (reference sequence). CDR3 residues: CASSLKGTGLRGNSPLHF. The DNA of the CDR3 is TGTGCCAGCAGTTTAAAGGGGACAGGGCTTAGGGGGAATTCACCCCTCCACTTT.

CDR3 nucleotide sequence: TGTGCCAGCAGCCCCCCGGGAGGGGGCGACGAGCAGTACTTC. As protein: CASSPPGGGDEQYF. This chain uses TRBV7-9 with TRBJ2-7; the D gene is possibly TRBD2 (8 bases). The CDR3 covers 14 residues. Trimming pared 5 bases from V and 5 bases from J, leaving 16 bases between. Germline V gene data show CDR1 as SEHNR and CDR2 as FQNEAQ (reference sequence).

This clone was seen a handful of times. V is TRBV6-5 and J is TRBJ1-3, with D perhaps matching TRBD1 (5 bases). With 2 bases removed from V and 1 base from J, the gap between germline ends came to 12 bases. The CDR3 is made up of 16 amino acids. The V gene's germline CDR1 is MNHEY and CDR2 SVGAGI. The CDR3 here is CASSYGGAQSGNTIYF. The CDR3 bases are TGTGCCAGCAGTTACGGTGGGGCCCAATCTGGAAACACCATATATTTT.

The chain has TRBV27 and TRBJ2-3; TRBD2 aligns across 7 bases. V was clipped by 5 bases and J by 5 bases; unmatched bases: 10. Germline V gene data show CDR1 as MNHEY and CDR2 as SMNVEV (reference sequence). The CDR3 totals 15 residues. The CDR3 is CASSVRTRSGDTQYF. In nucleotides, the CDR3 is TGTGCCAGCAGTGTCCGGACTAGATCAGGAGATACGCAGTATTTT.

The chain carries TRBV28 and TRBJ1-4; 9 bases line up with TRBD1. V was pared by 4 bases and J by 2 bases, with 8 bases of the junction left unmatched. This CDR3 has 17 residues. The V gene's germline CDR1 is MDHEN and CDR2 SYDVKM. The CDR3 sequence: CASSSTGQGRTNEKLFF. The CDR3 nucleotides are TGTGCCAGCAGTTCTACTGGACAGGGGAGGACTAATGAAAAACTGTTTTTT.

The chain employs TRBV12-5 and TRBJ2-1; D perhaps matches TRBD2 (5 bases). Germline lookup yields CDR1 LGHNT and CDR2 FRNRAP. V gave up 5 bases and J gave up 5 bases, with 16 bases separating them. This CDR3 region has 15 residues. The CDR3 coding sequence is TGTGCTAGTGGTCTACTAGGACGATCGAACAATGAGCAGTTCTTC. As protein: CASGLLGRSNNEQFF. The full variable domain, in which reference TRBV12-5 and TRBJ2-1 provide the parts outside the CDR3, is DARVTQTPRHKVTEMGQEVTMRCQPILGHNTVFWYRQTMMQGLELLAYFRNRAPLDDSGMPKDRFSAEMPDATLATLKIQPSEPRDSAVYFCASGLLGRSNNEQFFGPGTRLTVL.

This chain joins TRBV11-2 and TRBJ2-1; 11 nucleotides line up with TRBD1. CDR3 length equals 15 residues. Trimming cost V 5 bases and J 3 bases; bases outside gene matches: 3. Germline V gene data show CDR1 as SGHAT and CDR2 as FQNNGV. CDR3 protein: CASSPGTGGYNEQFF. DNA of the CDR3: TGTGCCAGCAGCCCCGGGACAGGGGGCTACAATGAGCAGTTCTTC.

The chain is built from TRBV5-1 and TRBJ2-3, with 9 bases lining up with TRBD1. Germline trimming cut 4 bases from V and 1 base from J; bases unmatched to any gene: 4. Germline CDR1 SGHRS, CDR2 YFSETQ. CDR3 length: 15 amino acids. The CDR3 DNA reads TGCGCCAGCAGCAGGGGGGACAGGGGCACAGATACGCAGTATTTT. It is translated as CASSRGDRGTDTQYF.

This clone was recorded once. The J gene is TRBJ2-5, the V gene TRBV3-1 (or the pseudogene TRBV3-2); 9 positions match TRBD1. Unmatched junction bases numbered 4, after V lost 1 base and J lost 1 base. The CDR3 extends over 16 amino acids. CDR1 LGHDT and CDR2 YNNKEL come from the germline V gene (reference sequence). CDR3 in amino acids: CASSQGGQGGQETQYF. The CDR3 coding sequence is TGTGCCAGCAGCCAAGGGGGACAGGGAGGCCAAGAGACCCAGTACTTC.

This sequence joins TRBV7-9 and TRBJ2-3, with D perhaps matching TRBD2 (5 bases). V lost 6 bases and J lost 1, with 20 bases in between. Germline loops: CDR1 SEHNR, CDR2 FQNEAQ (reference sequence). The CDR3 is made up of 17 amino acids. As DNA, the CDR3 is TGTGCCAGCAGTCATGACAATGGAGGTTTAGGCACAGATACGCAGTATTTT. As protein: CASSHDNGGLGTDTQYF.

This sequence joins TRBV2 and TRBJ2-7; 7 nucleotides agree with TRBD1. The V gene end was trimmed by 6 bases and the J gene end by 3 bases; junction bases not matched to a gene: 2. Germline V gives CDR1 SNHLY, CDR2 FYNNEI. The CDR3 spans 12 residues. This CDR3 is CASRGQNYEQYF. The CDR3 DNA reads TGTGCCAGCAGGGGACAGAACTACGAGCAGTACTTC.

The V call is TRBV2, the J call TRBJ1-4; tentative D call: TRBD1 (6 bases). Germline V CDR1 and CDR2: SNHLY, FYNNEI. The CDR3 sequence is 18 residues long. V was cut by 1 base and J by 0 bases, with 15 bases left in between. The CDR3 bases are TGTGCCAGCAGTGAAGAGGGGGACATGGTTGCAACTAATGAAAAACTGTTTTTT. Its translation is CASSEEGDMVATNEKLFF. The variable domain in full, completed from reference TRBV2 and TRBJ1-4, reads EPEVTQTPSHQVTQMGQEVILRCVPISNHLYFYWYRQILGQKVEFLVSFYNNEISEKSEIFDDQFSVERPDGSNFTLKIRSTKLEDSAMYFCASSEEGDMVATNEKLFFGSGTQLSVL.

This sequence joins TRBV5-1 and TRBJ2-2, with 10 bases matching TRBD1. CDR1 is SGHRS, CDR2 YFSETQ, per germline. The ends lost 10 bases at V and 3 bases at J; junction bases unmatched: 12. The CDR3 runs 16 residues. CDR3 in amino acids: CAGRQGANADTGELFF. The CDR3 DNA reads as TGCGCCGGCCGACAGGGGGCCAACGCCGACACCGGGGAGCTGTTTTTT. Complete variable domain (other parts from reference TRBV5-1 and TRBJ2-2): KAGVTQTPRYLIKTRGQQVTLSCSPISGHRSVSWYQQTPGQGLQFLFEYFSETQRNKGNFPGRFSGRQFSNSRSEMNVSTLELGDSALYLCAGRQGANADTGELFFGEGSRLTVL.

V usage is TRBV5-1 and J usage is TRBJ2-3; 11 nucleotides agree with TRBD2. Germline values: CDR1 SGHRS, CDR2 YFSETQ. V lost 0 bases to trimming and J lost 4 bases; unmatched junction nucleotides: 7. This CDR3 has 17 amino acids. The CDR3 bases are TGCGCCAGCAGCTTGGGACTAGCGGGGAGGCGGGCAGATACGCAGTATTTT. Amino acids: CASSLGLAGRRADTQYF.